The 15 T cell receptor beta chains below were found in one sample sequenced in a study of cytomegalovirus exposure and HLA in healthy donors. PCR used 60 Vbeta primers and 13 Jbeta primers. Assay used: immunoSEQ multiplex PCR; TCRdb lists only in-frame clones, some missing. The data show a few hundred thousand clones, about 90% seen once. The sample was PBMCs. The receptors stem from a girl aged 2 to 10 in good health and CMV-seronegative.

This sequence joins TRBV28 and TRBJ1-6, with 7 positions matching TRBD1. The trim removed 4 bases at V and 7 bases at J, leaving 7 bases unmatched. The germline gives CDR1 MDHEN, CDR2 SYDVKM. The CDR3 covers 15 residues. The CDR3 DNA is TGTGCCAGCAGTTACCAGGACAGGAAGAATTCACCCCTCCACTTT. Its protein is CASSYQDRKNSPLHF.

The chain combines TRBV11-2 with TRBJ2-3; possible D gene TRBD2, 7 bases. Between the trimmed V and J ends, which lost 1 base and 4 bases, there was a span of 15 bases. There are 16 residues in the CDR3. Per germline, CDR1 SGHAT and CDR2 FQNNGV. CDR3 nucleotides: TGTGCCAGCAGCTTAGGGGCCGGAGGGGGGGCAGATACGCAGTATTTT. It specifies CASSLGAGGGADTQYF.

The chain recombines TRBV27 with TRBJ2-5, with D perhaps TRBD2 (5 bases). The end of the DNA aligns better with TRBJ2-7, so the J call may be wrong. The CDR3 has 14 amino acids. Germline V gene data show CDR1 as MNHEY and CDR2 as SMNVEV (reference sequence). The CDR3 DNA reads as TGTGCCAGCAGGCGAGCGGCGACGGGGTACGAGCAGTACTTC. This gives the protein CASRRAATGYEQYF.

The chain combines TRBV30 with TRBJ1-6; 11 bases match TRBD1. The germline V gene encodes CDR1 GTSNPN and CDR2 SVGIG (reference sequence). The CDR3 is 15 residues long. The ends lost 1 base at V and 7 bases at J; junction bases unmatched: 3. The CDR3 DNA reads TGTGCCTGGAGTGCCGGACAGGGGGCCAATTCACCCCTCCACTTT. Protein product: CAWSAGQGANSPLHF.

This chain joins TRBV9 and TRBJ1-1, with 8 positions matching TRBD1. This CDR3 spans 15 amino acids. The V gene's germline CDR1 is SGDLS and CDR2 YYNGEE. With 5 bases clipped from V and 5 bases from J, the junction kept 11 bases outside the gene matches. This CDR3 is CASSSTGDVSTEAFF. CDR3 nucleotide sequence: TGTGCCAGCAGTTCGACAGGGGATGTCAGTACTGAAGCTTTCTTT.

V and J are TRBV6-5 and TRBJ2-7; weak D call: TRBD2 (7 bases). Germline V CDR1 and CDR2: MNHEY, SVGAGI. The CDR3 length is 16 residues. The germline V and J ends were trimmed by 4 bases and 7 bases, with 23 bases remaining between them. CDR3 sequence (DNA): TGTGCCAGCAGTTCCCTAGGGTCAGGGGAGGGAGGAGAGCAGTACTTC. Translated, it gives CASSSLGSGEGGEQYF.

The CDR3, as DNA: TGTGCCAGCGGTTACTTAGCGGGGGGGCCCGCCGGGGAGCTGTTTTTT. This codes for CASGYLAGGPAGELFF. The chain has TRBV27 and TRBJ2-2; TRBD2 agrees at 11 bases. Losses at the gene ends were 8 bases for V and 6 bases for J; bases not matched to a gene: 11. Germline V lookup: CDR1 MNHEY, CDR2 SMNVEV (reference sequence). The CDR3 has 16 residues.

The V call is TRBV13, the J call TRBJ1-2, with TRBD1 matching 9 bases. V lost 0 bases and J lost 4; bases outside the gene matches: 6. Germline-derived CDR1 and CDR2 are PRHDT and FYEKMQ (reference sequence). This CDR3 has 16 amino acids. CDR3 sequence (DNA): TGTGCCAGCAGCTTAGGCACCGGGACAGGGAGCTATGGCTACACCTTC. Amino acid sequence: CASSLGTGTGSYGYTF.

This clone was seen once. The chain uses TRBV5-8 and TRBJ1-1, with 7 bases fitting TRBD1. The CDR3 length is 14 residues. Unmatched junction bases numbered 4, after V lost 2 bases and J lost 3 bases. Germline V lookup: CDR1 SGHTS, CDR2 YDEGEE. CDR3 nucleotide sequence: TGTGCCAGCAGCTTAAGGACAGGCGACACTGAAGCTTTCTTT. Its translation: CASSLRTGDTEAFF.

The chain employs TRBV7-2 and TRBJ2-2, with D possibly being TRBD2 (8 bases). The V end lost 6 bases, the J end lost 4 bases, and 21 bases lay between the germline ends. This CDR3 spans 17 amino acids. Germline-derived CDR1 and CDR2 are SGHTA and FQGNSA. CDR3 DNA sequence: TGTGCCAGCAGACATTACAGGGGCGGGGGGAGCACCGGGGAGCTGTTTTTT. Translating gives CASRHYRGGGSTGELFF.

This chain connects TRBV13 to TRBJ2-7; the match to TRBD2 covers 10 bases. Germline V gene sequence: CDR1 PRHDT, CDR2 FYEKMQ (reference sequence). The CDR3 has 17 residues. V trimming: 3 bases; J trimming: 0 bases; junction bases outside the gene matches: 8. This CDR3 is CASSLIAGGLPSYEQYF. DNA for the CDR3: TGTGCCAGCAGCTTGATAGCGGGGGGCCTCCCCTCCTACGAGCAGTACTTC.

The chain couples TRBV6-5 to TRBJ1-1; D is undetermined. The V end was cut by 0 bases, the J end by 0 bases, with 8 bases between. Germline loops: CDR1 MNHEY, CDR2 SVGAGI. This CDR3 region has 15 residues. As DNA, the CDR3 is TGTGCCAGCAGTTACTCGTCACTGATGAACACTGAAGCTTTCTTT. It encodes CASSYSSLMNTEAFF.

V gene TRBV11-2 combines with J gene TRBJ1-4; TRBD1 agrees at 11 bases. There are 15 residues in the CDR3. V trimming: 7 bases; J trimming: 7 bases; junction bases outside the gene matches: 8. Germline V gene sequence: CDR1 SGHAT, CDR2 FQNNGV. CDR3 DNA: TGTGCCAGCATCGAGGGGACAGGGGGTAGTGAAAAACTGTTTTTT. This encodes CASIEGTGGSEKLFF.

This clone has just one count. V is TRBV29-1 and J is TRBJ2-7; 13 nucleotides line up with TRBD2. V lost 7 bases to trimming and J lost 3 bases; unmatched junction nucleotides: 9. CDR3 length: 15 residues. Germline lookup yields CDR1 SQVTM and CDR2 ANQGSEA. The CDR3 spells CSARTSGRGGYEQYF. Written as DNA, the CDR3 is TGCAGCGCCCGGACTAGCGGGAGAGGAGGCTACGAGCAGTACTTC.

The chain combines TRBV18 with TRBJ1-1, with D possibly TRBD1 on 6 matching bases. The V and J ends lost 3 bases and 1 base respectively, with 12 bases between them. This CDR3 has 15 amino acids. The V gene's germline CDR1 is KGHSH and CDR2 LQKENI. CDR3 residues: CASSPIPGQNTEAFF. CDR3 DNA: TGTGCCAGCTCACCGATCCCGGGACAGAACACTGAAGCTTTCTTT.